The present TCR beta chain was sequenced within a study of human T cells and chemical hapten exposure. Overall study context: Sensitization involved placing 2% DPC onto an approximately 2 cm by approximately 2 cm region of upper inner arm skin. Each week of the approximately 24-week study, patients had diphenylcyclopropenone applied to the scalp.

Per the germline V gene, CDR1 is MNHEY and CDR2 is SVGEGT. The CDR3 length is 18 residues. Trimming took 4 bases from V and 0 from J; bases not matched to a gene: 8. Note on this clonotype: The antigen is unknown.

As for time point: patch test 1, 2 weeks after DPC sensitization. Treatment defined: therapeutic diphenylcyclopropenone sensitization with weekly scalp DPC. General study results and limits: Alopecia affected the donors, so their immune response may differ from healthy people's.

From the RACE reads, TCRdb called clonotypes with MiXCR, one entry per CDR3 protein. The data show 340,000 or so distinct CDR3 sequences, with under 8% seen just once and 8.4% held by the top ten. The rearrangement uses TRBV6-2 or TRBV6-3 and TRBJ2-6; 8 nucleotides agree with TRBD1. The source is a young woman with alopecia areata. Some clones in this sample may be carry-over from other donors' samples. The sample consisted of whole blood, taken in connection with sensitization to the hapten diphenylcyclopropenone (DPC). CDR3 sequence: CASSFPTGAISGANVLTF. The CDR3 coding sequence is TGTGCCAGCAGTTTCCCGACAGGGGCCATCTCTGGGGCCAACGTCCTGACTTTC.